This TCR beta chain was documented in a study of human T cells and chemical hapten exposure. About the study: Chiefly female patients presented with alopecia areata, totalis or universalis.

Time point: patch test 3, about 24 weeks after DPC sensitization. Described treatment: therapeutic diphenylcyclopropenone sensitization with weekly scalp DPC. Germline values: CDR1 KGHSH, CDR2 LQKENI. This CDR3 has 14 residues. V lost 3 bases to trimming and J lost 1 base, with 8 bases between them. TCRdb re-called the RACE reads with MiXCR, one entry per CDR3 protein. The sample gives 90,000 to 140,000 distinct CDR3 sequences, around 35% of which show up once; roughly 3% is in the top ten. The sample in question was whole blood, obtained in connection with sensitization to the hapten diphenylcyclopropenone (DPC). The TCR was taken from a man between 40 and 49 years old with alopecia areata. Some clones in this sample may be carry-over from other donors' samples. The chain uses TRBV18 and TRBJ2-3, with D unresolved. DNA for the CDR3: TGTGCCAGCTCACCGGATTTAGGCACAGATACGCAGTATTTT. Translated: CASSPDLGTDTQYF.